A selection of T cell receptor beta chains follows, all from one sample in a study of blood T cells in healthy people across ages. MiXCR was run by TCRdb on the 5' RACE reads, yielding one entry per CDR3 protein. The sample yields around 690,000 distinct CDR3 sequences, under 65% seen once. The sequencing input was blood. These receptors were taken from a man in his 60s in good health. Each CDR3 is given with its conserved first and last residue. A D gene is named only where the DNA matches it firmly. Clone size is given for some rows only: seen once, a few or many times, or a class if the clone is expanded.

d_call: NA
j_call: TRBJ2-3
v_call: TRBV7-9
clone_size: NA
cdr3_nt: TGTGCCAGCAGCCGCACCGGGGACCCCACAGATACGCAGTATTTT
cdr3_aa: CASSRTGDPTDTQYF

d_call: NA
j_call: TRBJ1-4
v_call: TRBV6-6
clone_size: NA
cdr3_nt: TGTGCCAGCAGTTACGGCAGGTCTAATGAAAAACTGTTTTTT
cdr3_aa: CASSYGRSNEKLFF

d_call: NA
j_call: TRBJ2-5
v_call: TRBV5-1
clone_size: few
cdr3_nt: TGCGCCAGCAGCCCCCAGGGAGCGGGAGAGACCCAGTACTTC
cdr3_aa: CASSPQGAGETQYF

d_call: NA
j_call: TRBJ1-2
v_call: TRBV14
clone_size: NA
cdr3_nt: TGTGCCAGCAGCCAAGACGGACGGTACGGGAGCTATGGCTACACCTTC
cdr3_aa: CASSQDGRYGSYGYTF

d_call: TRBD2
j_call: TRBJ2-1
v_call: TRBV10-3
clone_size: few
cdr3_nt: TGTGCCACCCTCGGGGGGGACCTAGCCTACAATGAGCAGTTCTTC
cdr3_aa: CATLGGDLAYNEQFF

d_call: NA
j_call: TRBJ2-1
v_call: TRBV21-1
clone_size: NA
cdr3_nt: TGTGTCAGCATCCCCGAGGAGCGGCGGGGCCTCAATGAGCAGTTCTTC
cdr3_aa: CVSIPEERRGLNEQFF

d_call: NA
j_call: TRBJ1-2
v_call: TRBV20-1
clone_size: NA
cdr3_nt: TGCAGTGCTAGTAGGACGGCCTTCGGCTATGGCTACACCTTC
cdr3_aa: CSASRTAFGYGYTF

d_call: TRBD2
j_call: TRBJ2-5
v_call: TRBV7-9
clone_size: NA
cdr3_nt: TGTGCCAGCAGCTCCCGACGGACTAGTAATGTGACCCAGTACTTC
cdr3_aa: CASSSRRTSNVTQYF

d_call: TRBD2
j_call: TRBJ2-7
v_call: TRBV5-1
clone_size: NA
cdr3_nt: TGCGCCAGCAGCTTTATTAGCGGGGGGGCGTCCTACGAGCAGTACTTC
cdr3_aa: CASSFISGGASYEQYF

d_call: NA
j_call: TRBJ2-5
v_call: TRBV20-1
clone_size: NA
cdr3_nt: TGCAGTGCTGTGTTCCGCCAAGAGACCCAGTACTTC
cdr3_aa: CSAVFRQETQYF

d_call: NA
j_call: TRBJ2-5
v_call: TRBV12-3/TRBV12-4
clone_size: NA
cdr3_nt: TGTGCCAGCAATCAGGGGGGAGTGGAGACCCAGTACTTC
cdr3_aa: CASNQGGVETQYF

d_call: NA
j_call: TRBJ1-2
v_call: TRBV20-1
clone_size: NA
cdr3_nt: TGCAGTGCGTCGGCCCCCGGGGACTATGGCTACACCTTC
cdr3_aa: CSASAPGDYGYTF

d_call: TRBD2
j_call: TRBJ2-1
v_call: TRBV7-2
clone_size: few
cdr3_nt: TGTGCCAGCAGCTCCGTAAACCGACTAGCGGGGGGGGAGCAGTTCTTC
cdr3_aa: CASSSVNRLAGGEQFF

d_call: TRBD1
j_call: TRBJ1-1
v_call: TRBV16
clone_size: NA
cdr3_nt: TGTGCCAGCAGCCGCCGTGGGACAGGCATTACGAACACTGAAGCTTTCTTT
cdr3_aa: CASSRRGTGITNTEAFF

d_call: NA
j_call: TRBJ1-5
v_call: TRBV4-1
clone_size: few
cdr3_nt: TGCGCCAGCAGCCAAGTCGCGGGTGGCAATCAGCCCCAGCATTTT
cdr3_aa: CASSQVAGGNQPQHF

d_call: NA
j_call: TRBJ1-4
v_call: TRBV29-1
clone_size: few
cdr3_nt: TGCAGCGTTGGGATGACAGGAGCTAATGAAAAACTGTTTTTT
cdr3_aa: CSVGMTGANEKLFF

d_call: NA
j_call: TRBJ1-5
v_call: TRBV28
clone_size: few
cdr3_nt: TGTGCCAGCAGTTTTACAGACCCGGGGAATCAGCCCCAGCATTTT
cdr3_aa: CASSFTDPGNQPQHF

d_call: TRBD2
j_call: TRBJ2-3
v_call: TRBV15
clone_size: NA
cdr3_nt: TGTGCCACCAGCAGAGAGGCTAGCGGGGGATTTGTAGATACGCAGTATTTT
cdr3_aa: CATSREASGGFVDTQYF

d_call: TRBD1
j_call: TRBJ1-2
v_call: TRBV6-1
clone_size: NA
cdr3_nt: TGTGCCAGCAGTGACCGGACAGGATTGTTCTATGGCTACACCTTC
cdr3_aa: CASSDRTGLFYGYTF

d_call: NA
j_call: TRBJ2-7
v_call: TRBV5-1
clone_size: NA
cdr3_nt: TGCGCCAGCAGCTTGGAACCTAGTGCGGGCGAGCAGTACTTC
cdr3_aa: CASSLEPSAGEQYF

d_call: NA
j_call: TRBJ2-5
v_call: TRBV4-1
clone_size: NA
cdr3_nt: TGCGCCAGCAACCAAGGAGGATATCGAGGAGATCGGGAGACCCAGTACTTC
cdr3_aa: CASNQGGYRGDRETQYF

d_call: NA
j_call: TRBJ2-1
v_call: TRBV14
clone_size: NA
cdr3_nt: TGTGCCAGCAGCCAAGGTGCTAGTGCCCTGTACAATGAGCAGTTCTTC
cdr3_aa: CASSQGASALYNEQFF

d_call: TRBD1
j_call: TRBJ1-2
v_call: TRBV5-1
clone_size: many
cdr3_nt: TGTGCCAGCAGCTTAGCAGGGGGATATGGCTACACCTTC
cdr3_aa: CASSLAGGYGYTF

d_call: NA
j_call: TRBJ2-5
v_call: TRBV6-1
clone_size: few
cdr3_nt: TGTGCCAGCACCCGGGACCCCCAAGAGACCCAGTACTTC
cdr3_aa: CASTRDPQETQYF

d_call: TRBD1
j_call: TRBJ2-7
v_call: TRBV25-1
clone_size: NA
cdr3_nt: TGTGCCAGCAGTGGGGCAGGGGGCAAAGTATACGAGCAGTACTTC
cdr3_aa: CASSGAGGKVYEQYF